The present T cell receptor (beta chain) was sequenced within a study of blood T cell repertoires in COVID-19. Study details: Donors in the United States, Italy and Spain gave samples during acute or convalescent COVID-19. PBMCs, B-cell-depleted T cells, or T cells were the source of the cDNA or gDNA that made up the material.

The authors' processing: Researchers report that nucleated cell counts were estimated from reference gene primer amplification. Sequencing used immunoSEQ multiplex PCR; TCRdb keeps in-frame clones, though not all of them. The D gene and trimming were derived from the DNA, and the V and J assignments and clone size from that table. The repertoire holds about 480,000 clones, 88% seen once, with 10% to 15% in the top ten. Seattle participants joined during active infection and were tracked over time. This CDR3 spans 19 amino acids. The TCR comes from a woman in her 50s with COVID-19, enrolled during active disease. The source material was peripheral blood. This chain joins TRBV21-1 and TRBJ1-1; the D call in the table, TRBD1, was not verified against the DNA. TRBV21-1 is termed a pseudogene. CDR3: CASSYGGTGRRGRDTEAFF. In DNA form, the CDR3 reads TGTGCCAGCAGTTACGGCGGGACAGGGCGACGAGGAAGGGACACTGAAGCTTTCTTT.